A single sample gave rise to the 12 T cell receptor beta chains below, sequenced in a study of PD-1 blockade in classical Hodgkin lymphoma. In every patient, relapse followed autologous stem cell transplantation, while exposure to brentuximab vedotin differed. Clones were sequenced by immunoSEQ multiplex PCR, and TCRdb holds only the in-frame ones, with some missing. Of 89,000 or so clones listed, roughly 91% are singletons. The source was peripheral blood mononuclear cells (PBMCs), collected before the second cycle of nivolumab. Source of these receptors: a human donor with classical Hodgkin lymphoma.

This clone is a singleton in its sample. The V gene is TRBV28, the J gene TRBJ2-7; the D is unclear. This CDR3 comprises 12 residues. Germline CDR1 MDHEN, CDR2 SYDVKM. The V and J ends lost 3 bases and 8 bases respectively, with 11 bases between them. This chain's CDR3 is CASSFTGSKQYF. The CDR3, as DNA: TGTGCCAGCAGTTTTACCGGGTCGAAGCAGTACTTC.

The chain employs TRBV11-3 and TRBJ2-6; tentative D call: TRBD2 (6 bases). Germline V gene data show CDR1 as SGHNT and CDR2 as YENEEA. Deletions cut 5 bases from V and 4 bases from J, with 15 bases between. This CDR3 is built from 16 residues. Here the CDR3 reads CASSPPGGSGANVLTF. The CDR3 DNA sequence: TGTGCCAGCAGCCCCCCCGGGGGTTCCGGGGCCAACGTCCTGACTTTC.

This rearrangement joins TRBV28 to TRBJ2-3; no clear D. Trimming stripped 2 bases from V and 8 bases from J, with 17 bases between. The CDR3 is 15 amino acids. Germline V lookup: CDR1 MDHEN, CDR2 SYDVKM. The CDR3 loop reads CASSLIVGGLGTQYF. The CDR3 DNA is TGTGCCAGCAGTTTAATTGTCGGCGGCCTGGGTACGCAGTATTTT.

The chain carries TRBV9 and TRBJ2-1; no firm D call. Trimming shortened V by 0 bases and J by 4 bases, and 8 bases separated the two germline ends. Germline V gene sequence: CDR1 SGDLS, CDR2 YYNGEE. The CDR3 runs 14 residues. DNA for the CDR3: TGTGCCAGCAGCGTAGGGGCACCTTACAATGAGCAGTTCTTC. Translated, it gives CASSVGAPYNEQFF. Together with reference TRBV9 and TRBJ2-1, the CDR3 gives the full variable domain: DSGVTQTPKHLITATGQRVTLRCSPRSGDLSVYWYQQSLDQGLQFLIQYYNGEERAKGNILERFSAQQFPDLHSELNLSSLELGDSALYFCASSVGAPYNEQFFGPGTRLTVL.

The chain recombines TRBV6-5 with TRBJ1-4, with unresolved D. The V gene's germline CDR1 is MNHEY and CDR2 SVGAGI. V lost 2 bases to trimming and J lost 8 bases, with 9 bases between them. This CDR3 is 13 amino acids long. DNA of the CDR3: TGTGCCAGCAGTTACCTGATCAAGGAAAAACTGTTTTTT. The encoded protein is CASSYLIKEKLFF.

This chain connects TRBV30 to TRBJ1-2, with 7 bases matching TRBD1. The V and J ends lost 3 bases and 4 bases, in that order; junction bases with no gene match: 5. Germline V gene lookup returns CDR1 GTSNPN and CDR2 SVGIG (reference sequence). The CDR3 length is 13 residues. The CDR3 DNA reads TGTGCCTGGAGCTCAGGGGGGATCTATGGCTACACCTTC. Its translation: CAWSSGGIYGYTF.

This clone occurred once. This sequence joins TRBV6-6 and TRBJ1-1; D gene uncertain. Trimming took off 6 bases at V and 4 bases at J, with 12 bases between the two ends. This CDR3 is built from 13 residues. CDR1 and CDR2 (germline): MNHNY, SVGAGI (reference sequence). As DNA, the CDR3 is TGTGCCAGCAGCTTCAGCGTAAGCACTGAAGCTTTCTTT. Translating it yields CASSFSVSTEAFF.

This sequence joins TRBV9 and TRBJ1-3; the match to TRBD1 covers 11 bases. This CDR3 is built from 16 residues. Trimming cost V 4 bases and J 3 bases; bases outside gene matches: 6. The germline gives CDR1 SGDLS, CDR2 YYNGEE. Written as DNA, the CDR3 is TGTGCCAGCAGCCCGGGGGACAGGGGGTATGGAAACACCATATATTTT. This codes for CASSPGDRGYGNTIYF. Using reference TRBV9 and TRBJ1-3 for the parts outside the CDR3, the full variable domain is DSGVTQTPKHLITATGQRVTLRCSPRSGDLSVYWYQQSLDQGLQFLIQYYNGEERAKGNILERFSAQQFPDLHSELNLSSLELGDSALYFCASSPGDRGYGNTIYFGEGSWLTVV.

This chain links TRBV7-8 with TRBJ2-7, with D unclear. CDR3 length: 15 amino acids. The germline V gene encodes CDR1 SGHVS and CDR2 FQNEAQ. Trimming removed 5 bases from V and 2 bases from J, with 16 bases in between. CDR3 in DNA: TGTGCCAGCAGCCTCCACTTCACAGATCCCTACGAGCAGTACTTC. Translation: CASSLHFTDPYEQYF.

The V and J genes are TRBV6-6 and TRBJ2-7; D is perhaps TRBD2 (5 bases). Germline-derived CDR1 and CDR2 are MNHNY and SVGAGI (reference sequence). Trimming pared 6 bases from V and 2 bases from J, leaving 14 bases between. The CDR3 is 14 amino acids. Here the CDR3 DNA reads TGTGCCAGCAGAAGCCGGGATACCGCCTACGAGCAGTACTTC. It yields the protein CASRSRDTAYEQYF.

The chain recombines TRBV2 with TRBJ2-5; 7 bases align to TRBD1. Germline loops: CDR1 SNHLY, CDR2 FYNNEI. After removal of 11 bases from V and 2 bases from J, the junction contained 8 bases not matched to a gene. This CDR3 comprises 13 residues. Here the CDR3 DNA reads TGTGCCGGTACGGGACAGACACAAGAGACCCAGTACTTC. This sequence encodes CAGTGQTQETQYF. Full variable domain (outside the CDR3, taken from reference TRBV2 and TRBJ2-5): EPEVTQTPSHQVTQMGQEVILRCVPISNHLYFYWYRQILGQKVEFLVSFYNNEISEKSEIFDDQFSVERPDGSNFTLKIRSTKLEDSAMYFCAGTGQTQETQYFGPGTRLLVL.

The chain is built from TRBV27 and TRBJ1-3, with TRBD1 matching over 8 bases. V shed 6 bases, J shed 0 bases, and the junction held 7 bases outside the gene matches. The CDR3 has 16 amino acids. CDR1 MNHEY and CDR2 SMNVEV come from the germline V gene (reference sequence). The CDR3 DNA reads as TGTGCCAGCAGCCCAGGGGGCAAGGGCTCTGGAAACACCATATATTTT. Residues: CASSPGGKGSGNTIYF.